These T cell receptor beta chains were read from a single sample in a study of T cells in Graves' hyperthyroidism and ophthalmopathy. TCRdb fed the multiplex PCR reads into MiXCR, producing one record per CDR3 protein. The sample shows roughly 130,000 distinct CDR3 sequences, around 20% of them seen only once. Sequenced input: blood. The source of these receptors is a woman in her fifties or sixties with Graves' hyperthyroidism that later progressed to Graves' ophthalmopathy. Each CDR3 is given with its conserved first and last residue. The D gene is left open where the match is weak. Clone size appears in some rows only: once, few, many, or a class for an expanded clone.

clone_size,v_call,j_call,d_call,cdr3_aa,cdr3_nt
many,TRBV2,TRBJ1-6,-,CASRDMNSPLHF,TGTGCCAGCAGGGACATGAATTCACCCCTCCACTTT
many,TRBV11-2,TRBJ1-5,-,CASSLTGFQPQHF,TGTGCCAGCAGCTTGACGGGGTTTCAGCCCCAGCATTTT
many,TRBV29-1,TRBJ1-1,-,CRGQGTNTEAFF,TGCAGGGGTCAGGGTACCAACACTGAAGCTTTCTTT
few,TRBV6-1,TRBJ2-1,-,CASSGDLPHEQFF,TGTGCCAGCAGTGGGGACCTTCCCCATGAGCAGTTCTTC
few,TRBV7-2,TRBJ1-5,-,CASSPGSAQPQHF,TGTGCCAGCAGCCCGGGTAGCGCTCAGCCCCAGCATTTT
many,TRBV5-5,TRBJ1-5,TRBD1,CASSWGQGLGQPQHF,TGTGCCAGCAGCTGGGGACAGGGCCTCGGTCAGCCCCAGCATTTT
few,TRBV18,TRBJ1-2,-,CASSPLQGLNSNYGYTF,TGTGCCAGCTCACCTTTACAGGGTCTGAACTCGAACTATGGCTACACCTTC
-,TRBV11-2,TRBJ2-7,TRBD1,CASSLDGAGGAGEQYF,TGTGCCAGCAGCTTAGATGGGGCAGGGGGCGCGGGGGAGCAGTACTTC
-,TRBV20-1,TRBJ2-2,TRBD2,CSANDRTSVNTGELFF,TGCAGTGCTAACGACAGGACTAGCGTGAACACCGGGGAGCTGTTTTTT
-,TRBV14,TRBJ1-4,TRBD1,CASSRIAGTGGSPNEKLFF,TGTGCCAGCAGCCGAATCGCCGGGACAGGAGGTAGCCCAAATGAAAAACTGTTTTTT